The rows below give T cell receptor beta chains drawn from one sample of a study of neurological immune-mediated disorders. TCRdb re-derived calls from the 5' RACE reads in MiXCR, one entry per CDR3 protein. The profile covers some 22,000 distinct CDR3 sequences, with over 10% appearing a single time and about 5.5% taken by the ten largest. The specimen sequenced was CD4+ T cells from blood. These receptors all stem from a female donor with HTLV-1-associated myelopathy (HAM/TSP). The CDR3 runs from the conserved cysteine through the conserved F or W. The D gene is left open where the match is weak. Only some rows state a clone size, as once, few, many or a class for expanded clones.

DNA: TGCAGTGCTAGGGGAGGACTAGCGGAAGAGACCCAGTACTTC; CDR3: CSARGGLAEETQYF; V: TRBV20-1; size: medium-sized; D: TRBD2; J: TRBJ2-5
DNA: TGTGCCAGCAGCTTCCTGGGGGGACAAGAGACCCAGTACTTC; CDR3: CASSFLGGQETQYF; V: TRBV7-2; size: many; D: .; J: TRBJ2-5
DNA: TGTGCCAGCAGCCAAGATGGAAGGGCCGGGGAGCTGTTTTTT; CDR3: CASSQDGRAGELFF; V: TRBV3-1; size: many; D: .; J: TRBJ2-2
DNA: TGTGCCAGCACCTCCGGGACAGCGACGAACACCGGGGAGCTGTTTTTT; CDR3: CASTSGTATNTGELFF; V: TRBV7-6; size: .; D: TRBD1; J: TRBJ2-2
DNA: TGTGCCATCAGTGAGTCGATAGGCGCTGAAGCTTTCTTT; CDR3: CAISESIGAEAFF; V: TRBV10-3; size: many; D: .; J: TRBJ1-1
DNA: TGCAGTGCAAGCCCCGCTAGCTACTCCTACGAGCAGTACTTC; CDR3: CSASPASYSYEQYF; V: TRBV20-1; size: many; D: .; J: TRBJ2-7
DNA: TGCAGCGTGCTAGGCGGGGCGAGAAACGAGCAGTACTTC; CDR3: CSVLGGARNEQYF; V: TRBV29-1; size: many; D: .; J: TRBJ2-7
DNA: TGTGCCAACAGTTTATTCCGAAACCCCCGGGGCGAGGGAGTACGCAATGAGCAGTTCTTC; CDR3: CANSLFRNPRGEGVRNEQFF; V: TRBV28; size: many; D: .; J: TRBJ2-1
DNA: TGCGCCAGCAGTCAAGATGGACTAGCGGGGGGGGATAATGAGCAGTTCTTC; CDR3: CASSQDGLAGGDNEQFF; V: TRBV4-1; size: many; D: TRBD2; J: TRBJ2-1
DNA: TGTGCCAGCAGTCGGGACAGCGGGGAGCTGTTTTTT; CDR3: CASSRDSGELFF; V: TRBV7-9; size: many; D: TRBD1; J: TRBJ2-2
DNA: TGTGCCACCCGCGGGGGATCATTCTACGAGCAGTACTTC; CDR3: CATRGGSFYEQYF; V: TRBV25-1; size: many; D: TRBD2; J: TRBJ2-7
DNA: TGTGCCAGCAGTACCTACTCGATCGGAGAAAAACTGTTTTTT; CDR3: CASSTYSIGEKLFF; V: TRBV25-1; size: many; D: .; J: TRBJ1-4
DNA: TGCAGCGTTGAGACAAAGCGTTCAGGCCAGTATGGCTACACCTTC; CDR3: CSVETKRSGQYGYTF; V: TRBV29-1; size: many; D: .; J: TRBJ1-2
DNA: TGTGCCAGCAGCCAAGTGGCTGATTCACCCCTCCACTTT; CDR3: CASSQVADSPLHF; V: TRBV3-1; size: many; D: .; J: TRBJ1-6
DNA: TGTGCCAGCAGCTTTGGGTCCGGGGAGCTGTTTTTT; CDR3: CASSFGSGELFF; V: TRBV7-9; size: medium-sized; D: .; J: TRBJ2-2
DNA: TGCGCCAGCAGCCCACAACCCTGGGCAACGGACAATGAGCAGTTCTTC; CDR3: CASSPQPWATDNEQFF; V: TRBV4-1; size: many; D: .; J: TRBJ2-1
DNA: TGTGCCAGCAGCTTATCCAGCTACGAGCAGTACTTC; CDR3: CASSLSSYEQYF; V: TRBV7-9; size: many; D: .; J: TRBJ2-7
DNA: TGTGCCAGCAGTCTACAGCTCCCAGATACGCAGTATTTT; CDR3: CASSLQLPDTQYF; V: TRBV12-3/TRBV12-4; size: .; D: .; J: TRBJ2-3
DNA: TGCAGTTGCTGGCAGGGGGCCCGTGGCTACACCTTC; CDR3: CSCWQGARGYTF; V: TRBV20-1; size: medium-sized; D: TRBD1; J: TRBJ1-2
DNA: TGCAGTGCTATCGAGCGGGAGACCGGCACAGATACGCAGTATTTT; CDR3: CSAIERETGTDTQYF; V: TRBV20-1; size: many; D: TRBD2; J: TRBJ2-3
DNA: TGTGCCAGCTCCCAGGCCCCCGGGGAGCTGTTTTTT; CDR3: CASSQAPGELFF; V: TRBV6-6; size: .; D: .; J: TRBJ2-2
DNA: TGCAGTGCTACGCTCCGGGACGGGGGGATCTTC; CDR3: CSATLRDGGIF; V: TRBV20-1; size: many; D: TRBD2; J: TRBJ2-1
DNA: TGCAGTGCCAGGGGGCACGCGAACACCGGGGAGCTGTTTTTT; CDR3: CSARGHANTGELFF; V: TRBV20-1; size: many; D: TRBD1; J: TRBJ2-2
DNA: TGCAGTGCTAGAGAAGGGACAGGACCCAATCAGCCCCAGCATTTT; CDR3: CSAREGTGPNQPQHF; V: TRBV20-1; size: .; D: TRBD1; J: TRBJ1-5
DNA: TGCAGCAACCACAGGGGGCTACAGACCTACGAGCAGTACTTC; CDR3: CSNHRGLQTYEQYF; V: TRBV29-1; size: medium-sized; D: TRBD1; J: TRBJ2-7
DNA: TGTGCCAGCAGCAAAGGACAGGGTCATGGCTACACCTTC; CDR3: CASSKGQGHGYTF; V: TRBV7-3; size: many; D: TRBD1; J: TRBJ1-2
DNA: TGTGCCAGCTCTCTCGACAGGATGAATGAAAAACTGTTTTTT; CDR3: CASSLDRMNEKLFF; V: TRBV18; size: many; D: .; J: TRBJ1-4
DNA: TGTTCTAGCAGCCGGCGGGGTAATAGCAATCAGCCCCAGCATTTT; CDR3: CSSSRRGNSNQPQHF; V: TRBV2; size: .; D: .; J: TRBJ1-5
DNA: TGCGCCAGCAGCCAAGTTGGGACTAGCGGGGTCACCGGGGAGCAGTTCTTC; CDR3: CASSQVGTSGVTGEQFF; V: TRBV4-1; size: once; D: TRBD2; J: TRBJ2-1
DNA: TGTGCCAGCAGCAAAGACCCTAGTCCCCGCGCGCAGTATTTT; CDR3: CASSKDPSPRAQYF; V: TRBV7-2; size: many; D: .; J: TRBJ2-3
DNA: TGCAGTGCGCAAGAGGGGGGGAACACTGAAGCTTTCTTT; CDR3: CSAQEGGNTEAFF; V: TRBV20-1; size: medium-sized; D: .; J: TRBJ1-1
DNA: TGTGCCAGCAGCCAAGGAGATACGCAGTATTTT; CDR3: CASSQGDTQYF; V: TRBV3-1; size: medium-sized; D: .; J: TRBJ2-3
DNA: TGCGCCAGCAGCCAAGAACTAGCAGCATACAATGAGCAGTTCTTC; CDR3: CASSQELAAYNEQFF; V: TRBV4-1; size: medium-sized; D: .; J: TRBJ2-1
DNA: TGCGCCAGCACCGCTAGCGGGGCGTACCAAGAGACCCAGTACTTC; CDR3: CASTASGAYQETQYF; V: TRBV5-1; size: many; D: TRBD2; J: TRBJ2-5
DNA: TGCGCCAGCAGCCTGCCTAGCGGGAGTTCTGATACGCAGTATTTT; CDR3: CASSLPSGSSDTQYF; V: TRBV5-1; size: many; D: TRBD2; J: TRBJ2-3
DNA: TGCAGTGCTAGAGATCCGGGCGAAGCGACGGCTCCTGGCTACACCTTC; CDR3: CSARDPGEATAPGYTF; V: TRBV20-1; size: many; D: .; J: TRBJ1-2
DNA: TGTGCCAGCAGGTGGAGCGGAGATACGCAGTATTTT; CDR3: CASRWSGDTQYF; V: TRBV12-3/TRBV12-4; size: medium-sized; D: .; J: TRBJ2-3
DNA: TGTGCCACCAGTGACTCGGATGGCTACACCTTC; CDR3: CATSDSDGYTF; V: TRBV24-1; size: many; D: .; J: TRBJ1-2
DNA: TGTGCCAGCAGTTTAATAACTAGCGGCTTCACAGATACGCAGTATTTT; CDR3: CASSLITSGFTDTQYF; V: TRBV12-3/TRBV12-4; size: many; D: TRBD2; J: TRBJ2-3
DNA: TGTGCCAGCAGCCTAGGGACTAGCGGCAAAGAGACCCAGTACTTC; CDR3: CASSLGTSGKETQYF; V: TRBV7-9; size: many; D: TRBD2; J: TRBJ2-5
DNA: TGCGCCAGCAGCCAAGAGGGACAGTATAATTCACCCCTCCACTTT; CDR3: CASSQEGQYNSPLHF; V: TRBV4-1; size: many; D: TRBD1; J: TRBJ1-6
DNA: TGTGCCAGCAGTCCCCGAGGGACAGCCTACGAGCAGTACTTC; CDR3: CASSPRGTAYEQYF; V: TRBV28; size: many; D: TRBD1; J: TRBJ2-7
DNA: TGCAGTGCTAGCGGGTATACGCAGTATTTT; CDR3: CSASGYTQYF; V: TRBV20-1; size: many; D: .; J: TRBJ2-3
DNA: TGCGCCAGCAGCCCGACGGCGGGTCGGGGCCAACGGCAGTTCTTC; CDR3: CASSPTAGRGQRQFF; V: TRBV5-1; size: many; D: .; J: TRBJ2-1
DNA: TGTGCCAGCAGCTTAGCCCTATCATCAGTGGGAGCAAACACAGATACGCAGTATTTT; CDR3: CASSLALSSVGANTDTQYF; V: TRBV7-9; size: .; D: .; J: TRBJ2-3
DNA: TGCAGTGCTGCGGGACAGGTGAACACTGAAGCTTTCTTT; CDR3: CSAAGQVNTEAFF; V: TRBV20-1; size: many; D: TRBD1; J: TRBJ1-1
DNA: TGCGCCAGCAGCCCCGACCCCGGGGGGGCTGAGCAGTTCTTC; CDR3: CASSPDPGGAEQFF; V: TRBV5-1; size: many; D: TRBD2; J: TRBJ2-1
DNA: TGTGCCAGCAGTTTAGGGGTTGGCCGGAACACTGAAGCTTTCTTT; CDR3: CASSLGVGRNTEAFF; V: TRBV12-3/TRBV12-4; size: many; D: .; J: TRBJ1-1
DNA: TGTGCCAGCAGTCGTCTCGGTGACCCCGGCGGAGCTTTCTTT; CDR3: CASSRLGDPGGAFF; V: TRBV7-9; size: many; D: .; J: TRBJ1-1
DNA: TGCAGTGCTAGTCTAGCGGGGGGGCCTCGGACCCCCGGTTCCTACAATGAGCAGTTCTTC; CDR3: CSASLAGGPRTPGSYNEQFF; V: TRBV20-1; size: many; D: TRBD2; J: TRBJ2-1
DNA: TGTGCCAGCAGTTACCTGAGGGGAGGGGGCACAGATACGCAGTATTTT; CDR3: CASSYLRGGGTDTQYF; V: TRBV6-5; size: many; D: TRBD2; J: TRBJ2-3
DNA: TGTGCTAGTGGCAACGAAGCTTTCTTT; CDR3: CASGNEAFF; V: TRBV12-5; size: many; D: .; J: TRBJ1-1
DNA: TGTGCCAGCATCTCCCTAGCGGGGGGGCTCGGGGATACGCAGTATTTT; CDR3: CASISLAGGLGDTQYF; V: TRBV4-2; size: .; D: TRBD2; J: TRBJ2-3
DNA: TGTGCCAGCAGCCAAAACCCTTTCGGCTCCTACGAGCAGTACTTC; CDR3: CASSQNPFGSYEQYF; V: TRBV3-1; size: many; D: .; J: TRBJ2-7
DNA: TGTGCCAGCAGTTTTCTGTCAGGGAGCGCCTTTACCGGGAAGCTGTTTTTT; CDR3: CASSFLSGSAFTGKLFF; V: TRBV28; size: .; D: .; J: TRBJ2-2
DNA: TGTGCCACTGGAGGGGGGGGCAGCCAGCCCCAGCATTTT; CDR3: CATGGGGSQPQHF; V: TRBV6-6; size: many; D: .; J: TRBJ1-5
DNA: TGCGCCAGCAGCTTGGTACTAGCGGGGGACCCTAAAGAGACACAGTACTTC; CDR3: CASSLVLAGDPKETQYF; V: TRBV5-1; size: few; D: TRBD2; J: TRBJ2-5
DNA: TGTGCCACCAGTGACCCATCGACCGGACGGACCGGGGAGCTGTTTTTT; CDR3: CATSDPSTGRTGELFF; V: TRBV24-1; size: many; D: .; J: TRBJ2-2
DNA: TGTGCCAGCTCACCTCGTGTGGCGGGAGCCGAAGATACGCAGTATTTT; CDR3: CASSPRVAGAEDTQYF; V: TRBV18; size: many; D: TRBD2; J: TRBJ2-3
DNA: TGCAGTGCTAGAGATCCCTGGGGTAGCGGGGGCTTTCACGAGCAGTACTTC; CDR3: CSARDPWGSGGFHEQYF; V: TRBV20-1; size: many; D: TRBD2; J: TRBJ2-7